One sample yielded the 26 T cell receptor beta chains listed below, sequenced in a study of T cell repertoires and HLA-DP antigens. The repertoire was sequenced with immunoSEQ multiplex PCR; TCRdb's copy has only in-frame clones and lacks some. The profile shows approximately 86,000 clones, around 86% of them singletons. These receptors' targets are unknown. Sequencing was performed on CD4+ T cells from PBMCs. The receptors originated from a middle-aged man in good health and CMV-seronegative.

This CDR3 reads CASSLSGRFSGANVLTF. The CDR3, as DNA: TGTGCCAGCAGCCTTTCCGGACGGTTCTCTGGGGCCAACGTCCTGACTTTC. V usage is TRBV5-6 and J usage is TRBJ2-6; D not certain. The CDR3 spans 17 residues. V was clipped by 4 bases and J by 0 bases, with 14 bases between them. The germline V gene encodes CDR1 SGHDT and CDR2 YYEEEE.

The CDR3 DNA sequence: TGTGCCAGTAGTATAGATGCCAGACAGCCCCAGCATTTT. This translates into CASSIDARQPQHF. The chain recombines TRBV19 with TRBJ1-5; unclear D gene. The length of the CDR3 is 13 residues. Looked up from germline, CDR1 is LNHDA and CDR2 is SQIVND (reference sequence). Trimming removed 0 bases from V and 7 bases from J, with 7 bases in between.

This chain joins TRBV6-5 and TRBJ2-3; 7 bases are a match to TRBD2. The length of the CDR3 is 14 residues. V trimming: 2 bases; J trimming: 3 bases; junction bases outside the gene matches: 2. In germline, CDR1 is MNHEY, CDR2 SVGAGI. This CDR3 is CASSYGGGTDTQYF. Here the CDR3 DNA reads TGTGCCAGCAGTTACGGGGGGGGGACAGATACGCAGTATTTT.

The V call is TRBV7-6, the J call TRBJ1-3; D is possibly TRBD1 (6 bases). Between the trimmed V and J ends, which lost 5 bases and 11 bases, there was a span of 19 bases. Germline V gene sequence: CDR1 SGHVS, CDR2 FNYEAQ. The CDR3 consists of 14 residues. The CDR3 DNA follows: TGTGCCAGCAGCCCGGGGGCAGGTCCGTTCGCCATATATTTT. Translated: CASSPGAGPFAIYF.

This sequence joins TRBV2 and TRBJ2-5; TRBD2 agrees at 8 bases. The CDR3 covers 15 residues. The germline V gene encodes CDR1 SNHLY and CDR2 FYNNEI. The V and J ends lost 7 bases and 3 bases, in that order; junction bases with no gene match: 10. In DNA, the CDR3 is TGTGCCAGCAATCCTCGGGGGGGGTCAGAAGAGACCCAGTACTTC. This gives the protein CASNPRGGSEETQYF. The whole variable domain, remainder taken from reference TRBV2 and TRBJ2-5, is EPEVTQTPSHQVTQMGQEVILRCVPISNHLYFYWYRQILGQKVEFLVSFYNNEISEKSEIFDDQFSVERPDGSNFTLKIRSTKLEDSAMYFCASNPRGGSEETQYFGPGTRLLVL.

V is TRBV5-4 and J is TRBJ2-2; 10 bases align to TRBD2. V was pared by 1 base and J by 4 bases, with 7 bases of the junction left unmatched. The length of the CDR3 is 17 residues. In germline, CDR1 is SGHNT, CDR2 YYREEE (reference sequence). The CDR3 DNA reads as TGTGCCAGCAGCTTGATCGTGCTAGCGGGAGTCACCGGGGAGCTGTTTTTT. It translates to CASSLIVLAGVTGELFF. The full variable domain, with the rest looked up from reference TRBV5-4 and TRBJ2-2, is ETGVTQSPTHLIKTRGQQVTLRCSSQSGHNTVSWYQQALGQGPQFIFQYYREEENGRGNFPPRFSGLQFPNYSSELNVNALELDDSALYLCASSLIVLAGVTGELFFGEGSRLTVL.

V gene TRBV30 combines with J gene TRBJ1-5; D gene uncertain. The CDR3 covers 13 residues. Looked up from germline, CDR1 is GTSNPN and CDR2 is SVGIG (reference sequence). Deletions cut 4 bases from V and 0 bases from J, with 7 bases between. The CDR3 DNA sequence: TGTGCCTGGACCAGGCATAGCAATCAGCCCCAGCATTTT. Translated, it gives CAWTRHSNQPQHF.

Here the CDR3 reads CASRDSVSYEQYF. The CDR3 DNA reads as TGTGCCAGTCGGGACAGTGTTTCCTACGAGCAGTACTTC. The rearrangement links TRBV19 to TRBJ2-7; TRBD1 matches 7 bases. CDR1 and CDR2 (germline): LNHDA, SQIVND (reference sequence). With 8 bases clipped from V and 1 base from J, the junction kept 5 bases outside the gene matches. This CDR3 is 13 amino acids long.

The rearrangement uses TRBV5-8 and TRBJ1-6; D may be TRBD1 (6 bases). In germline, CDR1 is SGHTS, CDR2 YDEGEE. This CDR3 region has 15 residues. The V end was cut by 0 bases, the J end by 7 bases, with 11 bases between. The CDR3, as DNA: TGTGCCAGCAGCTTGGTTACAGGGTCAAATTCACCCCTCCACTTT. Amino acids: CASSLVTGSNSPLHF.

This clone was found once. The V call is TRBV18, the J call TRBJ1-2; no clear D gene. With 5 bases removed from V and 4 bases from J, the gap between germline ends came to 8 bases. CDR1 and CDR2 from the germline V gene are KGHSH and LQKENI. The CDR3 is 12 amino acids. DNA of the CDR3: TGTGCCAGCTCAGACACCTCCTATGGCTACACCTTC. Protein product: CASSDTSYGYTF.

The chain links TRBV5-4 to TRBJ2-5; D is uncertain. Trimming took off 4 bases at V and 3 bases at J, with 7 bases between the two ends. This CDR3 is built from 12 residues. The germline V gene has CDR1 SGHNT and CDR2 YYREEE (reference sequence). Here the CDR3 reads CASSQIEETQYF. DNA of the CDR3: TGTGCCAGCAGCCAAATTGAAGAGACCCAGTACTTC.

V and J are TRBV27 and TRBJ2-2; no definite D call. CDR1 and CDR2 (germline): MNHEY, SMNVEV (reference sequence). Trimming pared 4 bases from V and 0 bases from J, leaving 6 bases between. The CDR3 has 14 amino acids. CDR3: CASSSGSNTGELFF. For the CDR3, the DNA is TGTGCCAGCAGTTCCGGGTCGAACACCGGGGAGCTGTTTTTT.

The chain joins TRBV11-2 to TRBJ2-7; D may match TRBD1 or TRBD2 (5 bases each). The CDR3 extends over 15 amino acids. Germline CDR1 reads SGHAT; CDR2 reads FQNNGV. V was cut by 6 bases and J by 5 bases, with 20 bases left in between. CDR3 region: CASSSGTLAVHEQYF. CDR3 sequence (DNA): TGTGCCAGCAGTTCCGGGACGCTGGCCGTCCACGAGCAGTACTTC.

The chain employs TRBV5-1 and TRBJ1-2; D call uncertain. V was shortened by 0 bases and J by 7 bases, with 13 bases between the two germline ends. CDR1 is SGHRS and CDR2 is YFSETQ in the germline V gene. The CDR3 contains 14 residues. CDR3 sequence reads: CASSLGGATSGYTF. CDR3 sequence (DNA): TGCGCCAGCAGCTTGGGGGGAGCGACGAGTGGCTACACCTTC.

CDR3 sequence reads: CSALGTEQFF. For the CDR3, the DNA is TGCAGTGCGCTCGGGACAGAGCAGTTCTTC. The chain couples TRBV20-1 to TRBJ2-1; perhaps TRBD1 as D (6 bases). Per germline, CDR1 DFQATT and CDR2 SNEGSKA (reference sequence). Trimming pared 6 bases from V and 10 bases from J, leaving 10 bases between. The CDR3 covers 10 residues.

The chain has TRBV7-2 and TRBJ2-1; TRBD2 matches 11 bases. Germline V gene lookup returns CDR1 SGHTA and CDR2 FQGNSA. The CDR3 consists of 15 residues. V gave up 5 bases and J gave up 6 bases; unmatched junction bases: 6. The CDR3 reads CASSLSGRAGNEQFF. The CDR3 bases are TGTGCCAGCAGCCTTAGCGGGAGGGCCGGCAATGAGCAGTTCTTC.

The chain recombines TRBV5-1 with TRBJ1-1, with TRBD1 identical over 11 bases. Germline V gene data show CDR1 as SGHRS and CDR2 as YFSETQ. CDR3 length: 14 amino acids. V shed 6 bases and J 7 bases; nucleotides not matched to a gene: 8. In DNA, the CDR3 is TGCGCCAGCACCTCGGGACAGGGGGTGGGTGAAGCTTTCTTT. Encoded protein: CASTSGQGVGEAFF.

V usage is TRBV6-1 and J usage is TRBJ1-2; 7 bases fit TRBD1. The CDR3 spans 13 residues. Per germline, CDR1 MNHNS and CDR2 SASEGT. V shed 6 bases, J shed 7 bases, and the junction held 8 bases outside the gene matches. The CDR3 DNA reads as TGTGCCAGCAGGGTTGACAGGGACTTTGGCTACACCTTC. Its translation is CASRVDRDFGYTF.

This rearrangement joins TRBV7-2 to TRBJ2-3, with 12 bases aligning to TRBD2. The V and J ends lost 2 bases and 5 bases, in that order; junction bases with no gene match: 5. The CDR3 sequence is 16 residues long. Germline lookup yields CDR1 SGHTA and CDR2 FQGNSA. CDR3 sequence: CASSLSSGRVGDTQYF. CDR3 DNA: TGTGCCAGCAGCTTATCTAGCGGGAGGGTAGGAGATACGCAGTATTTT.

Details on this clone: The sample holds other DNA sequences that translate to the same CDR3. V and J are TRBV7-9 and TRBJ2-1, with TRBD1 matching over 9 bases. CDR3 length equals 15 residues. Losses at the gene ends were 1 base for V and 4 bases for J; bases not matched to a gene: 2. Per germline, CDR1 SEHNR and CDR2 FQNEAQ (reference sequence). In DNA form, the CDR3 reads TGTGCCAGCAGCTTAGGACAGGGGGATTACAATGAGCAGTTCTTC. Its translation: CASSLGQGDYNEQFF.

The CDR3 nucleotides read TGTGCCAGCTGGTCTCCGGGAGGGCGGGACAATGAGCAGTTCTTC. It translates to CASWSPGGRDNEQFF. The chain recombines TRBV6-5 with TRBJ2-1; 8 positions match TRBD2. The CDR3 is 15 residues long. Germline CDR1 and CDR2: MNHEY and SVGAGI. V dropped 8 bases and J dropped 5; count of bases not matched to a gene: 11.

A note on this clone: The junction departs from the called germline gene at one end, perhaps through a read error. V is TRBV7-7 and J is TRBJ2-3; 13 nucleotides align to TRBD2. The CDR3 runs 15 residues. Germline V gene data show CDR1 as SSHAT and CDR2 as FNYEAQ (reference sequence). The CDR3 DNA sequence: TGTGCTAGCAGCTCCGGACTAGCGGGAGCAGATACGCAGTATTTT. Residues: CASSSGLAGADTQYF.

This clone showed up just a few times. The chain joins TRBV10-2 to TRBJ2-3, with D unclear. This CDR3 comprises 13 residues. Trimming removed 11 bases at V and 4 bases at J, with 16 bases between. Germline assignment: CDR1 WSHSY and CDR2 SAAADI. This CDR3 is CAVAVGSPDTQYF. The CDR3 DNA reads TGCGCCGTCGCAGTGGGATCCCCAGATACGCAGTATTTT.

The chain employs TRBV27 and TRBJ1-3; D gene unclear. The CDR3 consists of 15 residues. Trimming left V 3 bases short and J 0 bases short, with 9 bases between. The germline gives CDR1 MNHEY, CDR2 SMNVEV (reference sequence). This CDR3 is CASSFVGGSGNTIYF. CDR3 in DNA: TGTGCCAGCAGTTTTGTGGGCGGCTCTGGAAACACCATATATTTT.

The chain carries TRBV29-1 and TRBJ1-2, with unresolved D. Trimming pared 3 bases from V and 4 bases from J, leaving 9 bases between. This CDR3 contains 12 residues. The germline V gene has CDR1 SQVTM and CDR2 ANQGSEA. For the CDR3, the DNA is TGCAGCGTTGATCACGTAGGCTATGGCTACACCTTC. As protein: CSVDHVGYGYTF.

The chain couples TRBV7-5 to TRBJ1-1; the table assigns TRBD1, which was not confirmed against the DNA. TRBV7-5 is termed a pseudogene. The length of the CDR3 is 12 residues. CDR3 sequence: CARGRWATEAFF. The DNA of the CDR3 is TGTGCCAGAGGTCGGTGGGCCACTGAAGCTTTCTTT.